This entry concerns a single T cell receptor beta chain. Its antigen is still unknown. The sample originates from a study of T-cell reconstitution after alpha-beta-depleted transplantation in children. The CDR3 covers 15 residues. Trimming cost V 7 bases and J 0 bases, with 15 bases left between them. Researchers prepared the TCRbeta library using unique molecular identifiers, the study reports. TCRdb passed the PCR reads through MiXCR, listing each CDR3 protein once. The repertoire holds 700,000 to 850,000 distinct CDR3 sequences, 16% seen once, with approximately 4.5% in the top ten. Study results and caveats: Some patients' high day-60 TCRbeta diversity was traced to surviving recipient T cells and thymic progenitors. The authors attributed T-cell counts and diversity one year after transplant mostly to newly produced T cells.

The source is a male patient aged 10-17 years who had a stem cell transplant for acute lymphoblastic leukemia, so the T cells may come from the graft donor. The genes are TRBV12-3 or TRBV12-4 and TRBJ2-5; D gene uncertain. Sequencing used PBMCs, mostly from graft donor cells, obtained 360 days after TCRalphabeta/CD19-depleted stem cell transplant. As DNA, the CDR3 is TGTGCCAGCATCGACGCGGCCCGGTACCAAGAGACCCAGTACTTC. Its protein product is CASIDAARYQETQYF.